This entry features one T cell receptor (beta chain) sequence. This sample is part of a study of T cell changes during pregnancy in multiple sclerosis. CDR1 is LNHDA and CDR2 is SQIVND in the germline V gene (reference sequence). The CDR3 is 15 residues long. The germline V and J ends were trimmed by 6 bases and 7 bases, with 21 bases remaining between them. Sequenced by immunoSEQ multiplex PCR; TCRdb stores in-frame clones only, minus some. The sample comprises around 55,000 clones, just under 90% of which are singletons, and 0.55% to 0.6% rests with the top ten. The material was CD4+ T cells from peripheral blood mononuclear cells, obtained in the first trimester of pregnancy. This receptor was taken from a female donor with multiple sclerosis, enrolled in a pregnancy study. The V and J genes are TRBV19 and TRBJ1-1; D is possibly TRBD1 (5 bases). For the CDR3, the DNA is TGTGCCAGTAGAAATGTGATGACAGTGACCATTGAAGCTTTCTTT. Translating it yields CASRNVMTVTIEAFF.